One T cell receptor beta chain is described in this entry. This entry belongs to a study of blood T cell repertoires in COVID-19. Study-wide context: Spain, Italy and the United States supplied samples that represented acute and convalescent COVID-19. The analysed material was cDNA or gDNA that came from T cells, B-cell-depleted T cells, or PBMCs.

How the authors handled the data: Quantification of nucleated cells was approximated via reference gene primer amplification. Assay used: immunoSEQ multiplex PCR; TCRdb lists only in-frame clones, some missing. V and J calls and clone size come straight from that table; D and trimming were deduced from the DNA. The repertoire includes some 38,000 clones, roughly nine tenths of them detected once, and 15% to 19% sits in the top ten. With 7 bases removed from V and 5 bases from J, the gap between germline ends came to 18 bases. Germline CDR1 and CDR2: MDHEN and SYDVKM. The CDR3 is made up of 14 amino acids.

The V gene is TRBV28, the J gene TRBJ2-7, with a weak D call TRBD2 (5 bases). Sequenced: peripheral blood. The source of this sequence is a woman in her 30s in a cohort sampled during active COVID-19. This CDR3 is CASTGVGLGDEQYF. The CDR3 coding sequence is TGTGCCAGCACCGGGGTGGGCTTGGGAGACGAGCAGTACTTC.